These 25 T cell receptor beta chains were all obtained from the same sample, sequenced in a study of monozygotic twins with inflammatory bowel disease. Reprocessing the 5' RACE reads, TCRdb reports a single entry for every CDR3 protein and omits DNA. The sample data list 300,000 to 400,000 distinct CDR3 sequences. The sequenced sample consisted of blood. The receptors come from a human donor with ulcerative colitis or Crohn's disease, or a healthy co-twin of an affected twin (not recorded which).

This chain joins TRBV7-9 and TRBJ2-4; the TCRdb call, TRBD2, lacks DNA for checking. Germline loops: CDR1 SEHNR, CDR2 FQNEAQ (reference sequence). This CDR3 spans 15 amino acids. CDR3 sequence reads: CASSPVAGLNGIQYF.

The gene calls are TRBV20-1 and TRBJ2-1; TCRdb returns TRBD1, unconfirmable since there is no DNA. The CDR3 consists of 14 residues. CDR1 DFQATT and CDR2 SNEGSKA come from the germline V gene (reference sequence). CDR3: CSARGTVYGNEQFF.

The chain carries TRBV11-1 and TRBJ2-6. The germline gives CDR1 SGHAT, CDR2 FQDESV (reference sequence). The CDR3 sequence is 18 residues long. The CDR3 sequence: CASSLGDRPSSGANVLTF.

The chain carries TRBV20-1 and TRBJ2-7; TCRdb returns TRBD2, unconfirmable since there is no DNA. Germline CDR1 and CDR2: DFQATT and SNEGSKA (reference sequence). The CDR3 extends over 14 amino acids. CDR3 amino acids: CSARNSGRSYEQYF.

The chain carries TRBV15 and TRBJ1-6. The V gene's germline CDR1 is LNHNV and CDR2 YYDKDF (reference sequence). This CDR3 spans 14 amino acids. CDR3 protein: CATSRAAQNSPLHF.

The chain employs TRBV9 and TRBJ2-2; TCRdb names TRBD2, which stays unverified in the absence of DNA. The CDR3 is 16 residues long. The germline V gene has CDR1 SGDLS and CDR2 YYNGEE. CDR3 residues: CASSARTSGGGGELFF. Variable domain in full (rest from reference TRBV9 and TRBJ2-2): DSGVTQTPKHLITATGQRVTLRCSPRSGDLSVYWYQQSLDQGLQFLIQYYNGEERAKGNILERFSAQQFPDLHSELNLSSLELGDSALYFCASSARTSGGGGELFFGEGSRLTVL.

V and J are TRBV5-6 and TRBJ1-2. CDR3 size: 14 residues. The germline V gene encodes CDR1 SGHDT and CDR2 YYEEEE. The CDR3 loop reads CASSRPGSHYGYTF. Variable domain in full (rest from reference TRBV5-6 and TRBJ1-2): DAGVTQSPTHLIKTRGQQVTLRCSPKSGHDTVSWYQQALGQGPQFIFQYYEEEERQRGNFPDRFSGHQFPNYSSELNVNALLLGDSALYLCASSRPGSHYGYTFGSGTRLTVV.

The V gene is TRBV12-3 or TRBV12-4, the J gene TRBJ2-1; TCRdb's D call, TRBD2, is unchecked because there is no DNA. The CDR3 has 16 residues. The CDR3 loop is CASSLIGSGRPYEQFF.

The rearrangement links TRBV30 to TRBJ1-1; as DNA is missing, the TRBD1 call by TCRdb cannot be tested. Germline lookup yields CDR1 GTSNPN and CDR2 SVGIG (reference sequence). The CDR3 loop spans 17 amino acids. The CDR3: CAWSVHRVGAMNTEAFF.

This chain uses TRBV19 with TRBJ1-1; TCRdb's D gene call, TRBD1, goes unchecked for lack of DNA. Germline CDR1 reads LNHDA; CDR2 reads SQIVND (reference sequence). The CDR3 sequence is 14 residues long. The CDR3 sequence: CASSGQFGNTEAFF. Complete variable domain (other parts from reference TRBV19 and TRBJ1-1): DGGITQSPKYLFRKEGQNVTLSCEQNLNHDAMYWYRQDPGQGLRLIYYSQIVNDFQKGDIAEGYSVSREKKESFPLTVTSAQKNPTAFYLCASSGQFGNTEAFFGQGTRLTVV.

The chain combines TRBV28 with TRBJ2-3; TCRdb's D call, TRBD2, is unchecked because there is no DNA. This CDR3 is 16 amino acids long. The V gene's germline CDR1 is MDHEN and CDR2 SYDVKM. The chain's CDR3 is CASSLTSGRGQDTQYF.

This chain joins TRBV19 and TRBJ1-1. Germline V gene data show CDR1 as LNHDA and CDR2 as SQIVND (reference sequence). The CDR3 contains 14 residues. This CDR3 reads CASNQGGLNTEAFF.

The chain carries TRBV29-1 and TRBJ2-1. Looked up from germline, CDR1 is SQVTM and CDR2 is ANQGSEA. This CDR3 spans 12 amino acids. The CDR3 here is CSVEDEYNEQFF.

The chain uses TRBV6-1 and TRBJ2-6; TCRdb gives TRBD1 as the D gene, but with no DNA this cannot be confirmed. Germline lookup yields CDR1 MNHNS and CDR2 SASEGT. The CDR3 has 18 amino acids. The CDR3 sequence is CASRTRTVTRSGANVLTF.

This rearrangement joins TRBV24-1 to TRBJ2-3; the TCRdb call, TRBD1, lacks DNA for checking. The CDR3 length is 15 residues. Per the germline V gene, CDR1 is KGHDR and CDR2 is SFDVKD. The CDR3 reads CATSDGGASTDTQYF.

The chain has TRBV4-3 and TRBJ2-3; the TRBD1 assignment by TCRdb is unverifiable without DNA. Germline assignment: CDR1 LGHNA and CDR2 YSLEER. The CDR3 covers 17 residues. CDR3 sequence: CASSQDFDRSPTDTQYF.

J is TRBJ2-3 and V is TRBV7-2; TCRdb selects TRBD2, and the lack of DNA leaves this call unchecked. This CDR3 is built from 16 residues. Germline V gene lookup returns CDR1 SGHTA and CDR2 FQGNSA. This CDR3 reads CASSSGLARGTDTQYF.

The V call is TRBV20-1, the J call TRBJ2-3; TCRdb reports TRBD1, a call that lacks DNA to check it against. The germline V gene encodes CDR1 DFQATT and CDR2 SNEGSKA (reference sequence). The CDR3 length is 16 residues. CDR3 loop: CSAGKTGGGLTDTQYF.

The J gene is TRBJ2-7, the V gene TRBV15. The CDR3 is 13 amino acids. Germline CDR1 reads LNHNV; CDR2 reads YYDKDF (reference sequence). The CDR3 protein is CATSNFPAYEQYF.

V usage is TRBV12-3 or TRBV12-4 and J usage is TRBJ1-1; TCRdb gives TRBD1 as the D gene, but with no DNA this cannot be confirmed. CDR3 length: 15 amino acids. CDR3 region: CASSRYTGQHTEAFF.

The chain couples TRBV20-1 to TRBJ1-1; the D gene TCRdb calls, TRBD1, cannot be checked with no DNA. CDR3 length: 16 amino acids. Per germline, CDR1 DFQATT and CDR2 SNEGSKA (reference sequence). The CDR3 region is CSARKWDRGGATEAFF.

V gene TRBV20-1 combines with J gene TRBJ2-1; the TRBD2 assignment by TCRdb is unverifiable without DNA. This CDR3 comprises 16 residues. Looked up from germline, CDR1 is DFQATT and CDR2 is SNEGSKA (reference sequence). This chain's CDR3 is CSARDAGLRRGQKQFF.

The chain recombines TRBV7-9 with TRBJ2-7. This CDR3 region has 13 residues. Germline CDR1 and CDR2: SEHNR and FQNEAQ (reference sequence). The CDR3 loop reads CASTLLGMNEQYF. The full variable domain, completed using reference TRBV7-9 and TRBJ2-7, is DTGVSQNPRHKITKRGQNVTFRCDPISEHNRLYWYRQTLGQGPEFLTYFQNEAQLEKSRLLSDRFSAERPKGSFSTLEIQRTEQGDSAMYLCASTLLGMNEQYFGPGTRLTVT.

CDR3 protein: CASSQGTGFEQFF. The chain has TRBV4-1 and TRBJ2-1; TCRdb gives TRBD1 as the D gene, but with no DNA this cannot be confirmed. Per germline, CDR1 MGHRA and CDR2 YSYEKL. This CDR3 contains 13 residues.

CDR3 sequence reads: CASSRLDAAEQYF. This chain connects TRBV5-1 to TRBJ2-7. The CDR3 contains 13 residues. CDR1 SGHRS and CDR2 YFSETQ come from the germline V gene. Using reference TRBV5-1 and TRBJ2-7 for the parts outside the CDR3, the full variable domain is KAGVTQTPRYLIKTRGQQVTLSCSPISGHRSVSWYQQTPGQGLQFLFEYFSETQRNKGNFPGRFSGRQFSNSRSEMNVSTLELGDSALYLCASSRLDAAEQYFGPGTRLTVT.